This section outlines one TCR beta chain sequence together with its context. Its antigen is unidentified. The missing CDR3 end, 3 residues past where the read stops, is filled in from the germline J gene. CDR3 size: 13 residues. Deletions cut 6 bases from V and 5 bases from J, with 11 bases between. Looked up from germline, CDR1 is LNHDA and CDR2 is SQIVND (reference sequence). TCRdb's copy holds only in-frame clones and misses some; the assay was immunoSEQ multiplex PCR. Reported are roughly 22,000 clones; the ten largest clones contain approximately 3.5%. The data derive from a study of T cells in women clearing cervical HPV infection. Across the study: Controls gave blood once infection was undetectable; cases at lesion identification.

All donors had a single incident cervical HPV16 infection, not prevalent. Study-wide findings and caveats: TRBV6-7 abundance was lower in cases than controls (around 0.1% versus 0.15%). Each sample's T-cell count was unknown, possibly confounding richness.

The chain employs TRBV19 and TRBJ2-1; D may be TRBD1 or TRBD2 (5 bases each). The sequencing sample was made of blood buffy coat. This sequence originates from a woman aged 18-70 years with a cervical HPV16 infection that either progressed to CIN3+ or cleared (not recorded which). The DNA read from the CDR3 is TGTGCCAGTAGGGAGGACATAAACAATGAG. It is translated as CASREDINNE. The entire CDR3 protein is CASREDINNEQFF.